Below, 26 T cell receptor beta chains from the same sample are listed, as sequenced in a study of blood T cell repertoires in COVID-19 (dated by TCRdb to the early 2020s). Libraries were built with the immunoSEQ multiplex PCR assay. TCRdb carries this immuneACCESS record with in-frame sequences only. Its versions omit some clonotypes, under half of them owing to an unresolved V gene in the studies checked, with the rest unexplained. In this sample the table shows about 88,000 clones, about 88% of which occur a single time. 2.5% to 3.5% of the sample goes to the ten largest clones. Material: peripheral blood. Receptors were obtained from a woman over 75 with acute or convalescent COVID-19.

This clone was found once. This chain joins TRBV29-1 and TRBJ2-7; D possibly corresponds to TRBD1 (6 bases). CDR1 and CDR2 (germline): SQVTM, ANQGSEA. The CDR3 length is 13 residues. The ends were cut back, 4 bases at V and 2 bases at J, with 12 bases in the middle. As DNA, the CDR3 is TGCAGCGTTGGGGCAGGGGTTCCCTACGAGCAGTACTTC. Translating gives CSVGAGVPYEQYF.

This chain uses TRBV7-6 with TRBJ2-4; no firm D call. The V gene lost 2 bases and the J gene lost 1 base, with 12 bases spanning the gap. The CDR3 loop spans 16 amino acids. CDR1 is SGHVS and CDR2 is FNYEAQ in the germline V gene. CDR3 sequence: CASSLLRSGAKNIQYF. In DNA form, the CDR3 reads TGTGCCAGCAGCTTATTACGATCAGGCGCCAAAAACATTCAGTACTTC. Full variable domain (rest looked up from reference TRBV7-6 and TRBJ2-4): GAGVSQSPRYKVTKRGQDVALRCDPISGHVSLYWYRQALGQGPEFLTYFNYEAQQDKSGLPNDRFSAERPEGSISTLTIQRTEQRDSAMYRCASSLLRSGAKNIQYFGAGTRLSVL.

The V call is TRBV7-2, the J call TRBJ2-5; TRBD2 matches 8 bases. Germline V CDR1 and CDR2: SGHTA, FQGNSA. The CDR3 contains 16 residues. V lost 1 base, J lost 5 bases, and 9 bases stayed unmatched. CDR3 nucleotides: TGTGCCAGCAGCTTAGGCGCTAGCGGGCTGGGGGAGACCCAGTACTTC. Translating gives CASSLGASGLGETQYF.

A single count supports this clone. The rearrangement links TRBV6-1 to TRBJ2-1; 8 nucleotides agree with TRBD2. The V and J ends lost 1 base and 15 bases, in that order; junction bases with no gene match: 8. The CDR3 has 13 amino acids. From germline, CDR1 is MNHNS and CDR2 SASEGT. In nucleotides, the CDR3 is TGTGCCAGCAGTGAAGGGCCGGGACTAGATCCGTTCTTC. This sequence encodes CASSEGPGLDPFF.

This clone was detected only a few times. The chain is built from TRBV27 and TRBJ1-1; the D gene is possibly TRBD1 (5 bases). CDR3 size: 14 residues. Germline V gene data show CDR1 as MNHEY and CDR2 as SMNVEV (reference sequence). The V end was cut by 0 bases, the J end by 0 bases, with 5 bases between. The CDR3 DNA sequence: TGTGCCAGCAGTTTATCCAGGGTGAACACTGAAGCTTTCTTT. It specifies CASSLSRVNTEAFF.

V gene TRBV12-3 or TRBV12-4 combines with J gene TRBJ2-5, with a tentative D call TRBD1 (6 bases). V was cut by 5 bases and J by 7 bases, with 14 bases left in between. CDR3 length: 13 amino acids. CDR3 in DNA: TGTGCCAGCAGTCCCGGACAGCTGCGGACCCAGTACTTC. It yields the protein CASSPGQLRTQYF.

J is TRBJ2-3 and V is TRBV6-4; D unresolved. The CDR3 extends over 13 amino acids. Trimming removed 7 bases from V and 4 bases from J, with 12 bases in between. The germline V gene encodes CDR1 MRHNA and CDR2 SNTAGT. Written as DNA, the CDR3 is TGTGCCAGCATTGAACTCGCCCCAGATACGCAGTATTTT. Amino acids: CASIELAPDTQYF.

The chain uses TRBV5-1 and TRBJ2-3, with a weak D call TRBD2 (6 bases). V was trimmed by 10 bases and J by 3 bases, leaving 18 bases between them. The CDR3 length is 14 residues. CDR1 is SGHRS and CDR2 is YFSETQ in the germline V gene. In DNA, the CDR3 is TGCGCCTCTTGCCCATTGGCGGGAACAGATACGCAGTATTTT. This translates into CASCPLAGTDTQYF.

This clone was detected only once. The J gene is TRBJ1-3, the V gene TRBV7-2, with D uncertain. The germline V and J ends were trimmed by 2 bases and 4 bases, with 15 bases remaining between them. Germline-derived CDR1 and CDR2 are SGHTA and FQGNSA. The CDR3 spans 16 residues. CDR3 sequence (DNA): TGTGCCAGCAGCTTAAGAGGGTCCGGGGTAGGAAACACCATATATTTT. This encodes CASSLRGSGVGNTIYF.

The chain carries TRBV4-3 and TRBJ1-2, with D tentatively TRBD1 (6 bases). The CDR3 has 16 residues. The V end lost 0 bases, the J end lost 7 bases, and 18 bases lay between the germline ends. Germline lookup yields CDR1 LGHNA and CDR2 YSLEER. In DNA, the CDR3 is TGCGCCAGCAGCCAAGAGCCGGGACACCCCCTGGGTGGCTACACCTTC. Protein sequence: CASSQEPGHPLGGYTF.

The chain joins TRBV5-1 to TRBJ2-3, with TRBD2 identical over 11 bases. Per germline, CDR1 SGHRS and CDR2 YFSETQ. The J segment lost 6 bases and the V segment lost 5 bases, leaving 5 bases of the junction unmatched. This CDR3 is 14 amino acids long. CDR3 DNA sequence: TGCGCCAGCAGACTAGCGGGGGAGTATGATACGCAGTATTTT. It specifies CASRLAGEYDTQYF.

The gene calls are TRBV7-2 and TRBJ2-7, with 11 bases fitting TRBD2. V gave up 4 bases and J gave up 4 bases; unmatched junction bases: 6. Germline values: CDR1 SGHTA, CDR2 FQGNSA. CDR3 length: 15 amino acids. The CDR3 spells CASSSSSGGSYEQYF. CDR3 nucleotide sequence: TGTGCCAGCAGCTCGTCTAGCGGGGGGTCGTACGAGCAGTACTTC.

The chain is built from TRBV7-2 and TRBJ1-3, with D possibly being TRBD1 (6 bases). The CDR3 runs 15 residues. V gave up 4 bases and J gave up 8 bases, with 18 bases separating them. Germline V gene sequence: CDR1 SGHTA, CDR2 FQGNSA. In nucleotides, the CDR3 is TGTGCCAGCAGCTACCAACAGGGTATTTCATACACCATATATTTT. Its protein product is CASSYQQGISYTIYF.

In this sample, this clone turned up a few times. The V and J genes are TRBV14 and TRBJ2-7; unclear D gene. This CDR3 has 11 amino acids. Germline V gene data show CDR1 as SGHDN and CDR2 as FVKESK. V was shortened by 1 base and J by 4 bases, with 2 bases between the two germline ends. Written as DNA, the CDR3 is TGTGCCAGCAGCCAAGCTTACGAGCAGTACTTC. Translating it yields CASSQAYEQYF.

This chain connects TRBV6-5 to TRBJ1-5; weak D call: TRBD1 (5 bases). Per the germline V gene, CDR1 is MNHEY and CDR2 is SVGAGI. This CDR3 spans 13 amino acids. V dropped 6 bases and J dropped 6 bases, with 12 bases sitting between them. The CDR3 protein is CASSRQLSQPQHF. The CDR3 nucleotides read TGTGCCAGCAGCCGACAGCTGAGTCAGCCCCAGCATTTT.

The chain is built from TRBV7-2 and TRBJ1-6; 7 bases are a match to TRBD1. The CDR3 runs 14 residues. Germline CDR1 and CDR2: SGHTA and FQGNSA. V shed 1 base and J 8 bases; nucleotides not matched to a gene: 2. The DNA for the CDR3 is TGTGCCAGCAGCTTAGTTCAGGGGGATTCACCCCTCCACTTT. Protein: CASSLVQGDSPLHF.

This chain connects TRBV6-6 to TRBJ1-3, with 9 bases matching TRBD1. The CDR3 extends over 15 amino acids. Germline-derived CDR1 and CDR2 are MNHNY and SVGAGI (reference sequence). V lost 7 bases to trimming and J lost 4 bases; unmatched junction nucleotides: 8. CDR3 coding DNA: TGTGCCAGCACCGAACAGGACAGGGGAGGAAACACCATATATTTT. Residues: CASTEQDRGGNTIYF.

This sequence joins TRBV12-3 or TRBV12-4 and TRBJ2-3; D ambiguous. CDR3 length equals 11 residues. Trimming took 1 base from V and 12 from J, leaving 8 bases between them. The CDR3 spells CASSLDLSQYF. CDR3 bases: TGTGCCAGCAGTTTAGATCTATCTCAGTATTTT.

The chain is built from TRBV21-1 and TRBJ1-1. TRBV21-1 is flagged as a pseudogene. CDR3 length: 15 residues. CDR3 loop: CASSSKREADTEAFF. CDR3 bases: TGTGCCAGCAGCTCAAAGAGGGAGGCGGACACTGAAGCTTTCTTT.

CDR3 in DNA: TGTGCCAGCAGCCAAGTACAGGGGGCGGTCACCGGGGAGCTGTTTTTT. Translating gives CASSQVQGAVTGELFF. This rearrangement joins TRBV4-2 to TRBJ2-2; 9 bases are shared with TRBD1. V shed 1 base, J shed 4 bases, and the junction held 4 bases outside the gene matches. The CDR3 has 16 residues. Germline V lookup: CDR1 LGHNA, CDR2 YNFKEQ.

V is TRBV29-1 and J is TRBJ1-5; D possibly corresponds to TRBD1 (5 bases). Germline V lookup: CDR1 SQVTM, CDR2 ANQGSEA. CDR3 size: 13 residues. V lost 2 bases to trimming and J lost 7 bases, with 12 bases between them. CDR3 bases: TGCAGCGTTGAAATTCAGGGAGGGCAGCCCCAGCATTTT. Its translation is CSVEIQGGQPQHF.

This chain joins TRBV7-2 and TRBJ2-3; 11 positions match TRBD2. J was trimmed by 1 base and V by 2 bases; bases with no gene match: 5. Germline V CDR1 and CDR2: SGHTA, FQGNSA. The CDR3 totals 17 residues. The CDR3 nucleotides read TGTGCCAGCAGCTTAACTAGCGGGAGAGTAGGCACAGATACGCAGTATTTT. Amino acid sequence: CASSLTSGRVGTDTQYF.

The genes are TRBV6-2 or TRBV6-3 and TRBJ1-5; a weak D match, TRBD1 (6 bases). Germline V gives CDR1 MNHEY, CDR2 SVGEGT. There are 13 residues in the CDR3. Trimming removed 2 bases at V and 6 bases at J, with 8 bases between. The CDR3 protein is CASSYAGAQPQHF. CDR3 nucleotide sequence: TGTGCCAGCAGTTACGCGGGGGCTCAGCCCCAGCATTTT.

This chain joins TRBV13 and TRBJ1-4; possible D gene TRBD1, 6 bases. The V and J ends lost 1 base and 15 bases respectively, with 15 bases between them. The germline gives CDR1 PRHDT, CDR2 FYEKMQ (reference sequence). The CDR3 totals 13 residues. The DNA of the CDR3 is TGTGCCAGCAGCTTAGTGGCTACAGGGAGATTGTTTTTT. It encodes CASSLVATGRLFF. Full variable domain (missing parts from reference TRBV13 and TRBJ1-4): AAGVIQSPRHLIKEKRETATLKCYPIPRHDTVYWYQQGPGQDPQFLISFYEKMQSDKGSIPDRFSAQQFSDYHSELNMSSLELGDSALYFCASSLVATGRLFFGSGTQLSVL.

The V and J genes are TRBV10-3 and TRBJ1-5; maybe TRBD1 (5 bases). Germline CDR1 ENHRY, CDR2 SYGVKD. CDR3 length equals 15 residues. The V end lost 1 base, the J end lost 1 base, and 8 bases lay between the germline ends. DNA for the CDR3: TGTGCCATCAGTGAGTGGGGACTCAGCAATCAGCCCCAGCATTTT. Translating gives CAISEWGLSNQPQHF.

This clone was seen only once. One end of the junction varies from germline; a read error may be responsible. The CDR3 DNA is TGTGCTAGCAGCTTAGGCCCACCCGGGGCGGGAGGGAGTTTAGATACGCAGTATTTT. This translates into CASSLGPPGAGGSLDTQYF. V usage is TRBV7-7 and J usage is TRBJ2-3, with 9 bases lining up with TRBD2. The CDR3 extends over 19 amino acids. CDR1 SSHAT and CDR2 FNYEAQ come from the germline V gene (reference sequence). Based on the CDR3 plus reference TRBV7-7 and TRBJ2-3, the full variable domain is GAGVSQSPRYKVTKRGQDVTLRCDPISSHATLYWYQQALGQGPEFLTYFNYEAQPDKSGLPSDRFSAERPEGSISTLTIQRTEQRDSAMYRCASSLGPPGAGGSLDTQYFGPGTRLTVL.